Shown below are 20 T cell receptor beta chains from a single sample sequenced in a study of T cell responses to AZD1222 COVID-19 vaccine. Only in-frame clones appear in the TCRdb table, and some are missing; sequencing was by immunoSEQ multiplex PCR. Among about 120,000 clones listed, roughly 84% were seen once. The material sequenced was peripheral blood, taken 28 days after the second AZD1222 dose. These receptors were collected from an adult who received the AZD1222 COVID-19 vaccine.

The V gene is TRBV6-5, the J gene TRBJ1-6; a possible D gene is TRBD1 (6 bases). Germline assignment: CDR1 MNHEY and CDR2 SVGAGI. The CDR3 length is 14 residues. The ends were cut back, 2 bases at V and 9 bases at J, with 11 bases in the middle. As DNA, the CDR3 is TGTGCCAGCAGTTACGGGACAAGTGGTTCACCCCTCCACTTT. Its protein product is CASSYGTSGSPLHF.

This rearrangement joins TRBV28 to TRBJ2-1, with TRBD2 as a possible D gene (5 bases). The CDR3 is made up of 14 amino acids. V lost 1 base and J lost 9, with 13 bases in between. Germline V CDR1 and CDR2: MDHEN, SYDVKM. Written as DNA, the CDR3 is TGTGCCAGCAGTTTATTTGTCCGGGCGGGTGAGCAGTTCTTC. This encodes CASSLFVRAGEQFF.

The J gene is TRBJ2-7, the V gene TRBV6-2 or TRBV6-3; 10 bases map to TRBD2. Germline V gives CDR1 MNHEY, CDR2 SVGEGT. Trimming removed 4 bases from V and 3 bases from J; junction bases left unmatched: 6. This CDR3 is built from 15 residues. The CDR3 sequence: CASSFEREGLYEQYF. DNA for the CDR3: TGTGCCAGCAGTTTCGAGCGGGAGGGCCTCTACGAGCAGTACTTC.

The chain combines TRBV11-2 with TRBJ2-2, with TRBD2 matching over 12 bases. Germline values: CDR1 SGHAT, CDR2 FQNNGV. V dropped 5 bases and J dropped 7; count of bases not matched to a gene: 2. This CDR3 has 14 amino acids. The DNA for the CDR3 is TGTGCCAGCAGCCTAGCGGGAGGGAGCGGGGAGCTGTTTTTT. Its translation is CASSLAGGSGELFF.

The CDR3 DNA sequence: TGCGCCAGCAGCTTGGACGGACAGGGAGAAACTGAAGCTTTCTTT. As protein: CASSLDGQGETEAFF. The chain couples TRBV5-1 to TRBJ1-1, with 8 bases that match TRBD1. Per germline, CDR1 SGHRS and CDR2 YFSETQ. The J segment lost 5 bases and the V segment lost 0 bases, leaving 6 bases of the junction unmatched. The CDR3 has 15 residues.

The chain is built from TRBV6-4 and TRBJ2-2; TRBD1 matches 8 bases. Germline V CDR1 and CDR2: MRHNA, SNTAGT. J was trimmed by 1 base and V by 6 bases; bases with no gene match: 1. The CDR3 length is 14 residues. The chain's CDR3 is CASSGQGNTGELFF. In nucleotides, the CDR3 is TGTGCCAGCAGCGGACAGGGGAACACCGGGGAGCTGTTTTTT.

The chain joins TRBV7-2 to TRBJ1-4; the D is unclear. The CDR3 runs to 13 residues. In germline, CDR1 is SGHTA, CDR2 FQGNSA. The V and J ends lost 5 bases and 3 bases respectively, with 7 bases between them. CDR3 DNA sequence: TGTGCCAGCAGCAGGCAGCCTAATGAAAAACTGTTTTTT. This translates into CASSRQPNEKLFF. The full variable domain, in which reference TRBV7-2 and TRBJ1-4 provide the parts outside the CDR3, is GAGVSQSPSNKVTEKGKDVELRCDPISGHTALYWYRQSLGQGLEFLIYFQGNSAPDKSGLPSDRFSAERTGGSVSTLTIQRTQQEDSAVYLCASSRQPNEKLFFGSGTQLSVL.

The CDR3 region is CASSEGLAPYEQYF. In DNA, the CDR3 is TGCGCCAGCAGTGAGGGACTAGCTCCCTACGAGCAGTACTTC. This chain connects TRBV10-1 to TRBJ2-7; 8 bases match TRBD2. J gave up 2 bases and V 2 bases, and 2 bases lay outside the gene matches. The CDR3 length is 14 residues. CDR1 is WNHNN and CDR2 is SYGVQD in the germline V gene (reference sequence).

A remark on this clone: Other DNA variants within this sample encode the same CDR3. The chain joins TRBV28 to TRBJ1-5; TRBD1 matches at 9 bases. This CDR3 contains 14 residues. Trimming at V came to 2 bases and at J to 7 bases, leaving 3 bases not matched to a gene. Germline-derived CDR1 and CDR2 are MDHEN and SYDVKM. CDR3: CASSLGTGLQPQHF. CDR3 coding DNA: TGTGCCAGCAGTTTAGGGACAGGGCTCCAGCCCCAGCATTTT.

CDR3 residues: CASGTTGKTYEQYF. CDR3 nucleotides: TGTGCCAGCGGGACGACGGGGAAAACCTACGAGCAGTACTTC. This rearrangement joins TRBV6-5 to TRBJ2-7; D may correspond to TRBD1 or TRBD2 (5 bases each). V shed 8 bases and J shed 2 bases, with 16 bases lying between them. The V gene's germline CDR1 is MNHEY and CDR2 SVGAGI. The CDR3 sequence is 14 residues long.

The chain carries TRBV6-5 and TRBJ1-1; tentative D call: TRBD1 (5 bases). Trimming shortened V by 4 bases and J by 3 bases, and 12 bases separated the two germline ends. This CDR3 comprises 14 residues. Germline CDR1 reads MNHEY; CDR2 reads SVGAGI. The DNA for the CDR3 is TGTGCCAGCAGTTCCAGGGTACGGTACACTGAAGCTTTCTTT. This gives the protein CASSSRVRYTEAFF.

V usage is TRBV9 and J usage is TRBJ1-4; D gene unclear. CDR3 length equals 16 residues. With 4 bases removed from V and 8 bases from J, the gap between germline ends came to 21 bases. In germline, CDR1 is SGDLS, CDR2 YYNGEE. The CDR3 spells CASSTHRGGFGEKLFF. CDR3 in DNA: TGTGCCAGCAGCACCCACCGGGGAGGGTTTGGCGAAAAACTGTTTTTT.

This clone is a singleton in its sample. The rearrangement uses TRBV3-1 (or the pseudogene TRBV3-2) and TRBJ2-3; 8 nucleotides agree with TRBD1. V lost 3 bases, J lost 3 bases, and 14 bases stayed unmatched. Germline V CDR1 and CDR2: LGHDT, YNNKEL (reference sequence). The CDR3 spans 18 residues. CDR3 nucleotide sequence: TGTGCCAGCAGCCATTCGTTCCAGGGGGCGGTTCTGACAGATACGCAGTATTTT. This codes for CASSHSFQGAVLTDTQYF.

In DNA form, the CDR3 reads TGTGCCAGCAGCTTAGCCTCCGGGGGTGCTGAAGCTTTCTTT. It specifies CASSLASGGAEAFF. The chain joins TRBV7-8 to TRBJ1-1; maybe TRBD1 (5 bases). CDR1 is SGHVS and CDR2 is FQNEAQ in the germline V gene. V was trimmed by 0 bases and J by 6 bases, leaving 11 bases between them. This CDR3 is 14 amino acids long.

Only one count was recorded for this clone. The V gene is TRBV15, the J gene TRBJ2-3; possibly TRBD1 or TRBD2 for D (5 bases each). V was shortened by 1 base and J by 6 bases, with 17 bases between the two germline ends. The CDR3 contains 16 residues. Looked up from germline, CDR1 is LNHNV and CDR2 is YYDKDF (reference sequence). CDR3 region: CATSRAGSGRGDTQYF. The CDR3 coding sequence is TGTGCCACCAGCAGAGCAGGGTCAGGCCGCGGGGATACGCAGTATTTT.

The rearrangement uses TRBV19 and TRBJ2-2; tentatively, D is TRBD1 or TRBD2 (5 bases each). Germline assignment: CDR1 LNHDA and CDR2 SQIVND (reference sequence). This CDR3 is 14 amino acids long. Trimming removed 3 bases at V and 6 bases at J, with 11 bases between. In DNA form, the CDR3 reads TGTGCCAGTAGTATTAGCGAGGGGCCCGGGGAGCTGTTTTTT. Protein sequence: CASSISEGPGELFF.

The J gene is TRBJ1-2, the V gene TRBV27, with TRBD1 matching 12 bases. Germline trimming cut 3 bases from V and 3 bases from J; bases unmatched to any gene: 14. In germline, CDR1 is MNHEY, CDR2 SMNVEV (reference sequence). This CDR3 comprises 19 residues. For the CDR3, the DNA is TGTGCCAGCAGTTTGAAGCCCCCGGGACAGGGGGCGCGGGACTATGGCTACACCTTC. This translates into CASSLKPPGQGARDYGYTF.

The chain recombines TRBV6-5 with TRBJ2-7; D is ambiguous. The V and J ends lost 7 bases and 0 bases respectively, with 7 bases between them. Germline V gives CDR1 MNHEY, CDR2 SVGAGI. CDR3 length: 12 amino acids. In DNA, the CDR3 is TGTGCCAGCACCGCGGTCTCCTACGAGCAGTACTTC. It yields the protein CASTAVSYEQYF.

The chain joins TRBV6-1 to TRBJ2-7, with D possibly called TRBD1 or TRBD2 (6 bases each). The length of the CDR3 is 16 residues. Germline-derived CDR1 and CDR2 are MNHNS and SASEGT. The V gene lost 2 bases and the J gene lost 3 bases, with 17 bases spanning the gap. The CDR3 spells CASSEPTGGVFYEQYF. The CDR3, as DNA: TGTGCCAGCAGTGAACCTACCGGGGGCGTGTTCTACGAGCAGTACTTC.

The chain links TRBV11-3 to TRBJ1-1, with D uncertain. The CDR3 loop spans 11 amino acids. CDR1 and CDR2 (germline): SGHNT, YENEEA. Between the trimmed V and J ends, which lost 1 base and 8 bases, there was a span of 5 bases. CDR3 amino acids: CASSLGGEAFF. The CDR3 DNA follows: TGTGCCAGCAGCTTAGGAGGAGAAGCTTTCTTT.